The 8 T cell receptor beta chains below all came from one sample that was sequenced in a study of cytomegalovirus exposure and HLA in healthy donors. Sequenced by immunoSEQ multiplex PCR; TCRdb stores in-frame clones only, minus some. The table shows about 150,000 clones, with roughly 86% occurring only once. Sequences were obtained from PBMCs. These receptor sequences come from a man aged 18 to 30 in good health and CMV-seropositive.

The J gene is TRBJ2-5, the V gene TRBV27; D is ambiguous. V was trimmed by 3 bases and J by 4 bases, leaving 9 bases between them. The CDR3 length is 13 residues. Germline V CDR1 and CDR2: MNHEY, SMNVEV (reference sequence). As DNA, the CDR3 is TGTGCCAGCAGTTTGGTATACGGAGAGACCCAGTACTTC. It encodes CASSLVYGETQYF.

The chain recombines TRBV10-3 with TRBJ1-5; perhaps TRBD1 as D (5 bases). Between the trimmed V and J ends, which lost 2 bases and 6 bases, there was a span of 8 bases. CDR3 size: 13 residues. Germline V gene sequence: CDR1 ENHRY, CDR2 SYGVKD. The CDR3 region has the DNA TGTGCCATCAGTGAGAAAGGGGTTCAGCCCCAGCATTTT. This sequence encodes CAISEKGVQPQHF.

The J gene is TRBJ1-3, the V gene TRBV7-9; unclear D gene. Germline V gene sequence: CDR1 SEHNR, CDR2 FQNEAQ (reference sequence). The CDR3 length is 18 residues. Trimming left V 1 base short and J 0 bases short, with 16 bases between. The CDR3 DNA reads TGTGCCAGCAGCTTAGGTCCCTGGAGGGTTCTCTCTGGAAACACCATATATTTT. Its protein is CASSLGPWRVLSGNTIYF.

This chain links TRBV5-1 with TRBJ2-2, with TRBD2 matching 8 bases. In germline, CDR1 is SGHRS, CDR2 YFSETQ. The CDR3 is made up of 14 amino acids. Losses at the gene ends were 4 bases for V and 4 bases for J; bases not matched to a gene: 3. CDR3 bases: TGCGCCAGCAGCCCGGGAGGGACCACCGGGGAGCTGTTTTTT. The encoded protein is CASSPGGTTGELFF.

This chain joins TRBV5-1 and TRBJ1-1; D is perhaps TRBD1 (5 bases). Trimming took 0 bases from V and 4 from J, leaving 13 bases between them. This CDR3 region has 15 residues. CDR1 is SGHRS and CDR2 is YFSETQ in the germline V gene. The CDR3 spells CASSLDPGRGTEAFF. The CDR3 nucleotides read TGCGCCAGCAGCTTGGATCCAGGGAGGGGCACTGAAGCTTTCTTT.

The V gene is TRBV2, the J gene TRBJ2-2; possibly TRBD1 for D (5 bases). The V gene's germline CDR1 is SNHLY and CDR2 FYNNEI. This CDR3 is built from 13 residues. V gave up 1 base and J gave up 7 bases, with 7 bases separating them. The DNA of the CDR3 is TGTGCCAGCAGTGAAGGGGGCGGCGGGGAGCTGTTTTTT. This gives the protein CASSEGGGGELFF. The whole variable domain, filled in from reference TRBV2 and TRBJ2-2, reads EPEVTQTPSHQVTQMGQEVILRCVPISNHLYFYWYRQILGQKVEFLVSFYNNEISEKSEIFDDQFSVERPDGSNFTLKIRSTKLEDSAMYFCASSEGGGGELFFGEGSRLTVL.

V is TRBV4-2 and J is TRBJ1-1; 10 bases fit TRBD1. In germline, CDR1 is LGHNA, CDR2 YNFKEQ. The J segment lost 10 bases and the V segment lost 1 base, leaving 9 bases of the junction unmatched. This CDR3 is 15 amino acids long. The CDR3 nucleotides are TGTGCCAGCAGCCAAGTTTCTGACAGGGGGCGCGGAGCTTTCTTT. As protein: CASSQVSDRGRGAFF.

This chain uses TRBV5-1 with TRBJ1-1; TRBD1 is a possible D gene (5 bases). The CDR3 sequence is 15 residues long. Trimming left V 5 bases short and J 0 bases short, with 14 bases between. Per the germline V gene, CDR1 is SGHRS and CDR2 is YFSETQ. CDR3 coding DNA: TGCGCCAGCAGAGACGGACAAAGCTTGAACACTGAAGCTTTCTTT. Translated, it gives CASRDGQSLNTEAFF. The complete variable domain, with remaining parts taken from reference TRBV5-1 and TRBJ1-1, reads KAGVTQTPRYLIKTRGQQVTLSCSPISGHRSVSWYQQTPGQGLQFLFEYFSETQRNKGNFPGRFSGRQFSNSRSEMNVSTLELGDSALYLCASRDGQSLNTEAFFGQGTRLTVV.